Each of the 18 T cell receptor beta chains below was sequenced from the same sample in a study of siplizumab effects on memory and regulatory T cells. The protocol was immunoSEQ multiplex PCR, while the TCRdb copy is restricted to in-frame clones and leaves out a portion. The data contain tens of thousands of clones, roughly 96% of them singletons. The source material was naive CD4+ T cells sorted from blood. The receptor source for this set is a human donor in good health.

The chain combines TRBV5-4 with TRBJ1-2; TRBD1 matches at 8 bases. The CDR3 sequence is 13 residues long. The V and J ends lost 4 bases and 4 bases, in that order; junction bases with no gene match: 3. Germline V gene lookup returns CDR1 SGHNT and CDR2 YYREEE (reference sequence). The CDR3 sequence is CASSAGTGYGYTF. CDR3 DNA: TGTGCCAGCAGCGCAGGGACAGGCTATGGCTACACCTTC.

The chain has TRBV5-4 and TRBJ2-1, with D uncertain. The CDR3 totals 15 residues. Germline assignment: CDR1 SGHNT and CDR2 YYREEE (reference sequence). V was shortened by 0 bases and J by 4 bases, with 11 bases between the two germline ends. The DNA of the CDR3 is TGTGCCAGCAGCTTGGGGTTCGACCTGTACAATGAGCAGTTCTTC. It translates to CASSLGFDLYNEQFF.

Written as DNA, the CDR3 is TGTGCCAGCAGTGAAGCGCGTTTCAGTGTGTACGAGCAGTACTTC. Residues: CASSEARFSVYEQYF. This chain connects TRBV6-1 to TRBJ2-7; D call uncertain. Trimming stripped 0 bases from V and 4 bases from J, with 13 bases between. Germline loops: CDR1 MNHNS, CDR2 SASEGT. The CDR3 runs to 15 residues.

The chain recombines TRBV7-9 with TRBJ2-7; 7 bases map to TRBD1. The V and J ends lost 0 bases and 3 bases, in that order; junction bases with no gene match: 5. Germline CDR1 is SEHNR and CDR2 is FQNEAQ (reference sequence). The CDR3 is made up of 15 amino acids. The CDR3 nucleotides read TGTGCCAGCAGCTTAGCTGCAGGGGGATACTACGAGCAGTACTTC. Protein: CASSLAAGGYYEQYF.

This rearrangement joins TRBV7-4 to TRBJ2-7; no firm D call. V was pared by 1 base and J by 5 bases, with 9 bases between. Germline V lookup: CDR1 SGHVT, CDR2 SQSDAQ. The CDR3 length is 13 residues. The CDR3 sequence: CASSLDPADEQYF. The CDR3 DNA is TGTGCCAGCAGCTTAGACCCAGCTGACGAGCAGTACTTC. Filled out from reference TRBV7-4 and TRBJ2-7, the complete variable domain reads GAGVSQSPRYKVAKRGRDVALRCDSISGHVTLYWYRQTLGQGSEVLTYSQSDAQRDKSGRPSGRFSAERPERSVSTLKIQRTEQGDSAVYLCASSLDPADEQYFGPGTRLTVT.

This rearrangement joins TRBV6-6 to TRBJ2-5; D is possibly TRBD1 or TRBD2 (5 bases each). There are 13 residues in the CDR3. V was shortened by 6 bases and J by 5 bases, with 13 bases between the two germline ends. Germline CDR1 reads MNHNY; CDR2 reads SVGAGI (reference sequence). CDR3: CASRLRGQETQYF. The CDR3 nucleotides are TGTGCCAGCAGGTTACGGGGCCAGGAGACCCAGTACTTC.

The gene calls are TRBV19 and TRBJ1-1, with D possibly TRBD1 on 6 matching bases. CDR1 is LNHDA, CDR2 SQIVND, per germline (reference sequence). The CDR3 contains 15 residues. V gave up 6 bases and J gave up 7 bases, with 21 bases separating them. CDR3 DNA: TGTGCCAGTAGCCAAGGGGCCTTAGGGGGAGGTGAAGCTTTCTTT. Amino acid sequence: CASSQGALGGGEAFF.

V and J are TRBV14 and TRBJ1-2, with D possibly being TRBD1 (6 bases). This CDR3 is 14 amino acids long. Trimming took off 1 base at V and 5 bases at J, with 11 bases between the two ends. Looked up from germline, CDR1 is SGHDN and CDR2 is FVKESK. The CDR3 DNA is TGTGCCAGCAGCCAAGTACCAGGGGTGTATGGCTACACCTTC. This codes for CASSQVPGVYGYTF.

This chain uses TRBV7-9 with TRBJ2-5, with 10 bases fitting TRBD2. Trimming removed 3 bases from V and 0 bases from J; junction bases left unmatched: 1. CDR1 and CDR2 (germline): SEHNR, FQNEAQ (reference sequence). This CDR3 is 15 amino acids long. In nucleotides, the CDR3 is TGTGCCAGCAGCTTCCTAGCGGGGGACCAAGAGACCCAGTACTTC. Protein: CASSFLAGDQETQYF.

The rearrangement links TRBV28 to TRBJ1-2, with 10 positions matching TRBD1. CDR3 length equals 15 residues. The V gene end was trimmed by 1 base and the J gene end by 9 bases; junction bases not matched to a gene: 8. Germline V lookup: CDR1 MDHEN, CDR2 SYDVKM. DNA of the CDR3: TGTGCCAGCAGTTTATTTACCGGGACAGGGGATAGCTACACCTTC. Amino acid sequence: CASSLFTGTGDSYTF.

This rearrangement joins TRBV28 to TRBJ2-7, with 7 bases that match TRBD1. In germline, CDR1 is MDHEN, CDR2 SYDVKM. V gave up 5 bases and J gave up 1 base; unmatched junction bases: 2. The CDR3 runs to 13 residues. CDR3 amino acids: CASSRQGSYEQYF. CDR3 nucleotides: TGTGCCAGCAGTAGACAGGGATCCTACGAGCAGTACTTC.

V and J are TRBV5-4 and TRBJ1-2, with D perhaps TRBD1 (5 bases). Trimming removed 4 bases at V and 8 bases at J, with 12 bases between. The CDR3 runs 12 residues. Germline CDR1 reads SGHNT; CDR2 reads YYREEE (reference sequence). This chain's CDR3 is CASSLPGYGYTF. The CDR3 DNA is TGTGCCAGCAGCCTCCCAGGGTACGGCTACACCTTC.

The V and J genes are TRBV25-1 and TRBJ1-2; D gene unclear. The CDR3 loop spans 13 amino acids. With 6 bases removed from V and 6 bases from J, the gap between germline ends came to 14 bases. Germline-derived CDR1 and CDR2 are MGHDK and SYGVNS. Here the CDR3 reads CASRRALGHGYTF. CDR3 nucleotide sequence: TGTGCCAGCAGGAGGGCGTTAGGCCATGGCTACACCTTC.

V is TRBV6-5 and J is TRBJ2-7, with unresolved D. This CDR3 region has 14 residues. Trimming shortened V by 6 bases and J by 3 bases, and 15 bases separated the two germline ends. The germline V gene has CDR1 MNHEY and CDR2 SVGAGI. The CDR3 region is CASRRIISFYEQYF. CDR3 coding DNA: TGTGCCAGCAGGCGAATAATTTCCTTCTACGAGCAGTACTTC.

This clone was recorded only once. The J gene is TRBJ2-7, the V gene TRBV19; TRBD1 aligns across 7 bases. The CDR3 loop spans 14 amino acids. Germline trimming cut 5 bases from V and 3 bases from J; bases unmatched to any gene: 7. The V gene's germline CDR1 is LNHDA and CDR2 SQIVND (reference sequence). This CDR3 reads CASSVGTVLYEQYF. DNA for the CDR3: TGTGCCAGTAGTGTTGGGACAGTTCTCTACGAGCAGTACTTC.

The rearrangement links TRBV9 to TRBJ2-2; 7 bases fit TRBD1. The trim removed 0 bases at V and 5 bases at J, leaving 7 bases unmatched. The CDR3 sequence is 16 residues long. Germline V gene sequence: CDR1 SGDLS, CDR2 YYNGEE. CDR3 sequence (DNA): TGTGCCAGCAGCGTAGTACAGGGGATTAGGACCGGGGAGCTGTTTTTT. Its translation: CASSVVQGIRTGELFF. The full variable domain, in which reference TRBV9 and TRBJ2-2 provide the parts outside the CDR3, is DSGVTQTPKHLITATGQRVTLRCSPRSGDLSVYWYQQSLDQGLQFLIQYYNGEERAKGNILERFSAQQFPDLHSELNLSSLELGDSALYFCASSVVQGIRTGELFFGEGSRLTVL.

The rearrangement joins TRBV28 to TRBJ2-2; unclear D gene. Looked up from germline, CDR1 is MDHEN and CDR2 is SYDVKM. The CDR3 runs to 13 residues. The V gene lost 9 bases and the J gene lost 0 bases, with 8 bases spanning the gap. CDR3 sequence reads: CASPSANTGELFF. The DNA for the CDR3 is TGTGCCAGTCCCAGCGCGAACACCGGGGAGCTGTTTTTT.

J is TRBJ2-7 and V is TRBV7-9; D possibly corresponds to TRBD2 (6 bases). CDR1 is SEHNR, CDR2 FQNEAQ, per germline (reference sequence). The CDR3 totals 17 residues. V was trimmed by 5 bases and J by 0 bases, leaving 20 bases between them. The CDR3 DNA follows: TGTGCCAGCAGCCCATTACCCGGGACTCCCAGCTCCTACGAGCAGTACTTC. Its protein is CASSPLPGTPSSYEQYF.